Each of the 20 T cell receptor beta chains below was sequenced from the same sample in a study of CD8+CD57+ T cells in acquired aplastic anemia. Profiling that covered TCR beta VDJ and CDR3 relied on genomic DNA as its template. TCRdb itself ran the reads through MiXCR, one entry per CDR3 protein. The sample has 200,000 to 250,000 distinct CDR3 sequences; 30% to 40% are singletons. The specimen sequenced was sorted CD4+, CD8+, or CD8+CD57+ T cells (not recorded which) from PBMCs. These receptors were taken from a human donor in good health, serving as a control.

V is TRBV19 and J is TRBJ1-5; possibly TRBD1 for D (5 bases). The CDR3 loop spans 12 amino acids. The germline V gene has CDR1 LNHDA and CDR2 SQIVND (reference sequence). The ends were cut back, 10 bases at V and 9 bases at J, with 16 bases in the middle. CDR3 amino acids: CATVGRKGPQHF. The CDR3 DNA is TGTGCCACGGTGGGACGCAAAGGGCCCCAGCATTTT.

With respect to this clonotype: One junction end disagrees with the germline gene, perhaps due to a read error. V is TRBV5-5 and J is TRBJ2-1; 8 bases match TRBD2. CDR1 and CDR2 from the germline V gene are SGHKS and YYEKEE (reference sequence). This CDR3 has 13 residues. Here the CDR3 DNA reads TGTGCCCGCAGGTTAGAACGGGAGGGAGAGCAGTTCTTC. Protein: CARRLEREGEQFF.

The chain employs TRBV5-1 and TRBJ1-2; the match to TRBD1 covers 8 bases. Trimming took 4 bases from V and 4 from J; bases not matched to a gene: 6. The CDR3 covers 14 residues. Germline values: CDR1 SGHRS, CDR2 YFSETQ. CDR3 loop: CASSREDRGYGYTF. The CDR3 nucleotides are TGCGCCAGCAGCCGAGAAGACAGGGGCTATGGCTACACCTTC.

The J gene is TRBJ2-1, the V gene TRBV19; 11 positions agree with TRBD2. Germline CDR1 LNHDA, CDR2 SQIVND (reference sequence). Unmatched junction bases numbered 8, after V lost 9 bases and J lost 7 bases. This CDR3 contains 14 residues. The CDR3 is CASCSGRASNEQFF. The CDR3 region has the DNA TGTGCCAGCTGTAGCGGGAGGGCCAGTAATGAGCAGTTCTTC.

The CDR3 region has the DNA TGTGCCAGCAGTGGGGACAGCCACACTGAAGCTTTCTTT. It yields the protein CASSGDSHTEAFF. The V and J genes are TRBV2 and TRBJ1-1, with 7 bases identical to TRBD1. CDR3 length equals 13 residues. The junction had 2 bases not matched to a gene; V was cut back by 4 bases and J by 3 bases. Looked up from germline, CDR1 is SNHLY and CDR2 is FYNNEI.

This rearrangement joins TRBV10-3 to TRBJ2-1, with D possibly being TRBD1 (6 bases). V was shortened by 6 bases and J by 0 bases, with 9 bases between the two germline ends. The V gene's germline CDR1 is ENHRY and CDR2 SYGVKD. The CDR3 runs to 14 residues. CDR3 sequence (DNA): TGTGCCATCAGCGACAGGACCTCCTACAATGAGCAGTTCTTC. Residues: CAISDRTSYNEQFF.

The rearrangement joins TRBV11-1 to TRBJ2-2, with D perhaps TRBD2 (5 bases). Trimming took off 5 bases at V and 14 bases at J, with 18 bases between the two ends. Germline assignment: CDR1 SGHAT and CDR2 FQDESV (reference sequence). The CDR3 is 13 amino acids. The CDR3 protein is CASSRGRLESLFF. The DNA for the CDR3 is TGTGCCAGCAGCCGCGGGCGATTGGAGTCTCTGTTTTTT.

This clonotype was seen a few times. This may come from a read error, since a much larger clone is one base off. The chain couples TRBV7-9 to TRBJ1-4; possible D gene TRBD1, 5 bases. CDR1 and CDR2 (germline): SEHNR, FQNEAQ (reference sequence). CDR3 length: 13 amino acids. CDR3: CASSFGGNEKLVF. CDR3 in DNA: TGTGCCAGCAGCTTTGGGGGTAATGAAAAACTGGTTTTT.

This clonotype was detected a few times. The CDR3 is CASRQGLMYNSPLHF. CDR3 DNA: TGTGCCAGCCGACAGGGATTAATGTATAATTCACCCCTCCACTTT. The chain links TRBV27 to TRBJ1-6; TRBD1 aligns across 7 bases. Germline V gene lookup returns CDR1 MNHEY and CDR2 SMNVEV (reference sequence). CDR3 length: 15 amino acids. After removal of 8 bases from V and 4 bases from J, the junction contained 8 bases not matched to a gene.

In its sample, this clonotype was seen many times. The chain is built from TRBV2 and TRBJ2-5; 7 positions agree with TRBD1. The V gene's germline CDR1 is SNHLY and CDR2 FYNNEI. CDR3 length: 13 amino acids. V gave up 5 bases and J gave up 1 base; unmatched junction bases: 1. The CDR3 DNA sequence: TGTGCCAGCAGTTGGGACAGCCAAGAGACCCAGTACTTC. Amino acids: CASSWDSQETQYF.

This clonotype was observed a handful of times. This chain links TRBV5-6 with TRBJ1-2; D is unclear. Germline V gene lookup returns CDR1 SGHDT and CDR2 YYEEEE. V was clipped by 1 base and J by 8 bases, with 21 bases between them. This CDR3 is built from 16 residues. CDR3 sequence: CASSLLEAFGSVGYTF. The CDR3 DNA sequence: TGTGCCAGCAGCTTGCTCGAAGCCTTTGGGTCGGTCGGCTACACCTTC.

With respect to this clonotype: Just one base apart from a much larger clone, this may be a read error. The conserved phenylalanine or tryptophan is not found at the CDR3 terminus, so this likely reflects a read error. V and J are TRBV14 and TRBJ1-6, with 7 positions matching TRBD1. Germline CDR1 SGHDN, CDR2 FVKESK. The CDR3 is 17 residues long. J lost 0 bases, V lost 0 bases, and 2 bases had no gene match. The CDR3, as DNA: TGTGCCAGCAGCCAAGACAACAGGGGCTCCTATAATTCACCCCTCCACCTT. The encoded protein is CASSQDNRGSYNSPLHL.

There are a few counts of this clonotype. The V call is TRBV7-3, the J call TRBJ2-7; TRBD1 matches at 8 bases. The ends lost 6 bases at V and 3 bases at J; junction bases unmatched: 13. Germline assignment: CDR1 SGHTA and CDR2 FQGTGA. There are 16 residues in the CDR3. The CDR3, as DNA: TGTGCCAGCAGTTTACTTCAGGACAGGGCTCTCTACGAGCAGTACTTC. Encoded protein: CASSLLQDRALYEQYF.

V usage is TRBV10-2 and J usage is TRBJ1-2, with 7 bases that match TRBD1. Germline V lookup: CDR1 WSHSY, CDR2 SAAADI. V shed 10 bases, J shed 6 bases, and the junction held 11 bases outside the gene matches. The CDR3 runs 13 residues. CDR3 protein: CAITPGQEHGYTF. CDR3 DNA: TGCGCCATCACCCCAGGACAGGAACATGGCTACACCTTC.

In its sample, this clonotype was seen once. The V gene is TRBV19, the J gene TRBJ1-3; no definite D call. In germline, CDR1 is LNHDA, CDR2 SQIVND (reference sequence). Trimming left V 5 bases short and J 2 bases short, with 19 bases between. The CDR3 covers 17 residues. CDR3 amino acids: CASSLIPPGSTGNTIYF. CDR3 DNA: TGTGCCAGTAGTTTAATTCCCCCTGGATCGACTGGAAACACCATATATTTT. Complete variable domain (other parts from reference TRBV19 and TRBJ1-3): DGGITQSPKYLFRKEGQNVTLSCEQNLNHDAMYWYRQDPGQGLRLIYYSQIVNDFQKGDIAEGYSVSREKKESFPLTVTSAQKNPTAFYLCASSLIPPGSTGNTIYFGEGSWLTVV.

This clonotype has more than one count but fewer than ten. The rearrangement joins TRBV24-1 to TRBJ1-5; D is perhaps TRBD1 (5 bases). CDR1 is KGHDR, CDR2 SFDVKD, per germline. V was trimmed by 5 bases and J by 2 bases, leaving 12 bases between them. This CDR3 comprises 15 residues. The CDR3 sequence is CATSAGGIGNQPQHF. The CDR3 region has the DNA TGTGCCACCAGTGCCGGGGGAATTGGCAATCAGCCCCAGCATTTT.

In its sample, this clonotype was seen many times. V usage is TRBV9 and J usage is TRBJ2-1; no firm D call. V was trimmed by 0 bases and J by 6 bases, leaving 7 bases between them. Looked up from germline, CDR1 is SGDLS and CDR2 is YYNGEE. The CDR3 runs 13 residues. CDR3 sequence: CASSVGPLNEQFF. The CDR3 nucleotides read TGTGCCAGCAGCGTAGGACCTCTCAATGAGCAGTTCTTC.

This clonotype was counted ten times or more. V and J are TRBV2 and TRBJ2-3, with unresolved D. CDR1 is SNHLY and CDR2 is FYNNEI in the germline V gene. V was pared by 7 bases and J by 4 bases, with 9 bases between. This CDR3 is built from 12 residues. Here the CDR3 DNA reads TGTGCCAGCACCCTGAATTCAGATACGCAGTATTTT. It translates to CASTLNSDTQYF.

Notes on this clonotype: Its ends do not fully match the called genes, so a read error is possible. The genes are TRBV15 and TRBJ2-6; TRBD1 aligns across 10 bases. The V gene's germline CDR1 is LNHNV and CDR2 YYDKDF (reference sequence). The CDR3 sequence is 15 residues long. The CDR3 nucleotides are TGTGCCACCGCCGGGACAGGGGTAGGGGCCAACGTCCTGCCTTTC. Its protein product is CATAGTGVGANVLPF.

In this sample, this clonotype turned up a few times. This chain links TRBV11-2 with TRBJ2-2; TRBD1 aligns across 9 bases. Trimming took 0 bases from V and 3 from J; bases not matched to a gene: 14. The CDR3 totals 20 residues. Germline loops: CDR1 SGHAT, CDR2 FQNNGV. CDR3 in amino acids: CASSLEGGRYRGQDTGELFF. CDR3 bases: TGTGCCAGCAGCTTAGAGGGGGGGAGGTACAGGGGGCAGGACACCGGGGAGCTGTTTTTT.